Listed below are T cell receptor beta chains from one sample, sequenced in a study of cytomegalovirus exposure and HLA in healthy donors. Here immunoSEQ multiplex PCR was the method, and the copy in TCRdb shows in-frame clones only, minus some. The table lists 90,000 to 110,000 clones, 15% of them singletons, with roughly 0.79% in the top ten. Input material: PBMCs. Every receptor here comes from a female donor in good health and CMV-seronegative. Both conserved end residues are part of each CDR3. Fields, in order: clone size, J gene, V gene, CDR3 protein. Clone size is shown for a subset of rows, as once, few, many or a class of expanded clone.

size: -
J: TRBJ2-6
V: TRBV5-1
CDR3: CASSLDSGGPGANVLTF

size: -
J: TRBJ2-1
V: TRBV6-5
CDR3: CASSPSDLYYNEQFF

size: -
J: TRBJ2-1
V: TRBV6-5
CDR3: CASSYSPGGDEQFF

size: -
J: TRBJ1-1
V: TRBV30
CDR3: CAWSGVRANTEAFF

size: few
J: TRBJ1-1
V: TRBV29-1
CDR3: CSALAGGGTEAFF

size: -
J: TRBJ1-1
V: TRBV7-9
CDR3: CASSPRGPSGTEAFF

size: few
J: TRBJ2-5
V: TRBV30
CDR3: CAWNGRTGLQETQYF

size: -
J: TRBJ1-1
V: TRBV5-1
CDR3: CASSVHTGENTEAFF

size: few
J: TRBJ2-7
V: TRBV5-1
CDR3: CASQRDSSYEQYF

size: -
J: TRBJ2-1
V: TRBV9
CDR3: CASSMGTSGFSYNEQFF

size: -
J: TRBJ2-1
V: TRBV2
CDR3: CASSREGGGGRAYNEQFF

size: -
J: TRBJ1-2
V: TRBV18
CDR3: CASSPGRALYRGYTF

size: few
J: TRBJ2-5
V: TRBV15
CDR3: CATSRTGVQETQYF

size: -
J: TRBJ2-5
V: TRBV12-5
CDR3: CASARTGGSLGTQYF

size: -
J: TRBJ1-5
V: TRBV10-3
CDR3: CAISGTGMGNQPQHF

size: few
J: TRBJ2-7
V: TRBV30
CDR3: CAWTYGRFDNEQYF

size: -
J: TRBJ1-2
V: TRBV21-1
CDR3: CASSSRTGAFGYTF

size: few
J: TRBJ1-5
V: TRBV4-1
CDR3: CASSHPPGRGTGSNQPQHF

size: -
J: TRBJ2-1
V: TRBV2
CDR3: CASKSQGGAWSSEQFF

size: few
J: TRBJ1-1
V: TRBV9
CDR3: CASSAHTANTEAFF

size: -
J: TRBJ2-3
V: TRBV9
CDR3: CASSAVGVIGTSGGTSITDTQYF

size: -
J: TRBJ2-2
V: TRBV4-1
CDR3: CASSQDYPTGELFF

size: -
J: TRBJ2-2
V: TRBV30
CDR3: CAWKYSTNTGELFF

size: few
J: TRBJ1-2
V: TRBV28
CDR3: CASSLDRGLGGYTF

size: -
J: TRBJ2-5
V: TRBV19
CDR3: CASSFAILETQYF

size: -
J: TRBJ2-1
V: TRBV29-1
CDR3: CRARQGREQFF

size: -
J: TRBJ2-5
V: TRBV5-4
CDR3: CASSSKSGLGVRETQYF